This T cell receptor (beta chain) is from a study of T cells in Graves' hyperthyroidism and ophthalmopathy. Study results and caveats: In the analysis, a 13 V-J model separated ophthalmopathy from stable hyperthyroidism. Most thyroid clonotypes expanded above 0.001 were also detected in blood.

The TCR beta CDR3 regions underwent amplification using RNA transcripts as the source. HTBI primers were the set used in a first-round RT-PCR of the TCR CDR3. TCRdb redid the calling of the multiplex PCR reads with MiXCR, one entry per CDR3 protein. Here the sample spans under 350,000 distinct CDR3 sequences, approximately 15% being singletons. The CDR3 is 17 amino acids. V trimming: 1 base; J trimming: 4 bases; junction bases outside the gene matches: 4. Per the germline V gene, CDR1 is SGHTA and CDR2 is FQGNSA. A NOSPECS grade of at least 4, a Clinical Activity Score of at least 3 and duration under 3 months were recorded in ophthalmopathy patients. Patients were excluded for uncontrolled infection, other autoimmune disease, pregnancy or lactation. This clonotype was found a few times. Its antigen remains unidentified.

V usage is TRBV7-2 and J usage is TRBJ2-5; TRBD2 aligns across 15 bases. Sequenced sample: blood. This receptor was obtained from a woman in her 40s with Graves' ophthalmopathy. The CDR3 loop is CASSLEGTSGGSETQYF. Here the CDR3 DNA reads TGTGCCAGCAGCTTAGAAGGGACTAGCGGGGGGTCAGAGACCCAGTACTTC.